Given below is one TCR beta chain in context. The data were taken from a study of CD8 T cells in Susac syndrome. The ends lost 7 bases at V and 2 bases at J; junction bases unmatched: 7. This CDR3 contains 14 residues. CDR1 and CDR2 from the germline V gene are MNHEY and SVGAGI. Random hexamers served to reverse transcribe roughly 0.5 to 1 ug RNA. From the immunoSEQ multiplex PCR reads, TCRdb called clonotypes with MiXCR, one entry per CDR3 protein. The sample lists approximately 160,000 distinct CDR3 sequences; approximately 95% were seen once. V gene TRBV6-5 combines with J gene TRBJ2-7; 8 bases align to TRBD2. The TCR comes from a human donor with multiple sclerosis. The specimen was CD4+ T cells from PBMCs. CDR3 nucleotides: TGTGCCAGCACCCCGGGGGGGAAGGCCTACGAGCAGTACTTC. The encoded protein is CASTPGGKAYEQYF.